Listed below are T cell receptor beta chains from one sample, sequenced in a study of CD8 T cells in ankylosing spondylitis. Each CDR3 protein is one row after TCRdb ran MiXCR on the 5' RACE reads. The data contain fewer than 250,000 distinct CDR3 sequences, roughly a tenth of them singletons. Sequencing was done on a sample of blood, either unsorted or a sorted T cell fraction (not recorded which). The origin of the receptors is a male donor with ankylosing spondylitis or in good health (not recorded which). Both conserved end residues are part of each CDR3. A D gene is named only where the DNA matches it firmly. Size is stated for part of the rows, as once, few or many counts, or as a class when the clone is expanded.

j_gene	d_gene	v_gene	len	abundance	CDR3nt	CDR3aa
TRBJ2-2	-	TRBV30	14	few	TGTGCCTGGAGTGGGGGTACTAGGCCCGGGGAGCTGTTTTTT	CAWSGGTRPGELFF
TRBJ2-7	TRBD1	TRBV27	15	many	TGTGCCAGCAGTTCCCGATGGGACAGTAACTACGAGCAGTACTTC	CASSSRWDSNYEQYF
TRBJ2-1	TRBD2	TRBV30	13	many	TGTGCCTGGAGTTATGGACTAGCGCATGAGCAGTTCTTC	CAWSYGLAHEQFF
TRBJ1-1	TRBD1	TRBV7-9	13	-	TGTGCCAGCAGCTACGACAGGGGCGGTGGGGCTTTCTTT	CASSYDRGGGAFF
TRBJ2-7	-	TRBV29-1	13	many	TGCAGCGCCCTCCGGGCAGGGCGGGGCGAGCAGTACTTC	CSALRAGRGEQYF
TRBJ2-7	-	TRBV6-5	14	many	TGTGCCAGCAGTTACAGTAAGCGAGGCCACGAGCAGTACTTC	CASSYSKRGHEQYF
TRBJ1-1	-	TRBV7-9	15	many	TGTGCCAGCAGCTTAGGACAGATCCTTGACACTGAAGCTTTCTTT	CASSLGQILDTEAFF
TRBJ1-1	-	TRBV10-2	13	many	TGCGCCAGCAGTGAACAGGAGAACACTGAAGCTTTCTTT	CASSEQENTEAFF
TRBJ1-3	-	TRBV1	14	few	TGCACCAGCAGACCGGGACAGGGTGAAAACACCATATATTTT	CTSRPGQGENTIYF
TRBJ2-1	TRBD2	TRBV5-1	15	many	TGCGCCAGCAGCTTGGAGGGACTAGCGGTCAATGAGCAGTTCTTC	CASSLEGLAVNEQFF
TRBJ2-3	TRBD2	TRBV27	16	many	TGTGCCAGCAGTTTAACGGAGCGGGGGGGAGGTGATACGCAGTATTTT	CASSLTERGGGDTQYF
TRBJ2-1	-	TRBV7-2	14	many	TGTGCCAGCAGCTTTCTCGGAGGATACAATGAGCAGTTCTTC	CASSFLGGYNEQFF
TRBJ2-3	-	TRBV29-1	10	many	TGCAGCGTCGGCACAGATACGCAGTATTTT	CSVGTDTQYF
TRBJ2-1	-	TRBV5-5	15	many	TGTGCCAGCAGCCTAGCGCCAGGCTCCTACAATGAGCAGTTCTTC	CASSLAPGSYNEQFF
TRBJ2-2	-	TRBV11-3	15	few	TGTGCCAGCAGCTTAGATTCAGCAGGCACCGGGGAGCTGTTTTTT	CASSLDSAGTGELFF
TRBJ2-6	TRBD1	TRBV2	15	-	TGTGCCAGCAAGGGTGACAGGGCTGGGGCCAACGTCCTGACTTTC	CASKGDRAGANVLTF
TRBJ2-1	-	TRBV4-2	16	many	TGTGCCAGCAGCCAAGAGTTCAGTGGGCCGGGGGATGAGCAGTTCTTC	CASSQEFSGPGDEQFF
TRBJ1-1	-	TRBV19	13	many	TGTGCCAGTAGTAGGGCAGTGAACACTGAAGCTTTCTTT	CASSRAVNTEAFF
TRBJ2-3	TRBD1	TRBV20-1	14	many	TGCAGTGCTGGGACAGGGATGTTCACAGATACGCAGTATTTT	CSAGTGMFTDTQYF
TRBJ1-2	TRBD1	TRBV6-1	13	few	TGTGCCAGCAGTGCGGGACAGGGAGGCGACTACACCTTC	CASSAGQGGDYTF
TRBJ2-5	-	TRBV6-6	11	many	TGTGCCAGCAGTTACCGGGAGACCCAGTACTTC	CASSYRETQYF
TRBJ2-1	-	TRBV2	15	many	TGTGCCAGCACCCTTATGGGGGGCGCTTACAATGAGCAGTTCTTC	CASTLMGGAYNEQFF
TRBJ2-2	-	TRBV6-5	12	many	TGTGCCAGCAGTTACTCGGCCGGGGAGCTGTTTTTT	CASSYSAGELFF
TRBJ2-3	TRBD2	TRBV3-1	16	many	TGTGCCAGCAGCCCACGGGGGGGGCTAGCGTCAGATACGCAGTATTTT	CASSPRGGLASDTQYF
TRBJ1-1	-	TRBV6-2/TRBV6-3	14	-	TGTGCCAGCAACCAGGGCTGGGGGAACGCTGAAGCTTTCTTT	CASNQGWGNAEAFF
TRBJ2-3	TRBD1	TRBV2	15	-	TGTGCCAGCGGGGACAGCTTTCGGGACACAGATACGCAGTATTTT	CASGDSFRDTDTQYF
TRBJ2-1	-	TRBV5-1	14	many	TGCGCCAGCAGCTTTATGGCCCGGAACGATGAGCAGTTCTTC	CASSFMARNDEQFF
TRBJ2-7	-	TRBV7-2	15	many	TGTGCCAGCAGCCGTCCTACGGAACAGGCGGGCGAGCAGTACTTC	CASSRPTEQAGEQYF
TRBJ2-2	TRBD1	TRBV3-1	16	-	TGTGCCAGCAGCCAATCCAGCGGGACAGGGGCCGGGGAGCTGTTTTTT	CASSQSSGTGAGELFF
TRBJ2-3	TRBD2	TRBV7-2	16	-	TGTGCCAGCAGCTTAGTGGGAGGGCCGGGCACAGATACGCAGTATTTT	CASSLVGGPGTDTQYF
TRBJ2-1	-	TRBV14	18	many	TGTGCCAGCAGCCAAGTGGGAGGTCCGGGACATCGATTCAATGAGCAGTTCTTC	CASSQVGGPGHRFNEQFF
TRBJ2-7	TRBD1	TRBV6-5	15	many	TGTGCCAGCAGTTACTCGAGGGACAGGAGGTACGAGCAGTACTTC	CASSYSRDRRYEQYF
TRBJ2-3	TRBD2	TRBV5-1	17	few	TGCGCCAGCAGCTCAGCTAGCGGGGGGGCGAGCACAGATACGCAGTATTTT	CASSSASGGASTDTQYF